One sample yielded the 26 T cell receptor beta chains listed below, sequenced in a study of blood T cells in healthy people across ages. A second PCR of roughly 6 to 12 cycles used a sample-barcoded 5' primer and a J-beta primer mix. One entry per CDR3 protein results from TCRdb running MiXCR on the 5' RACE reads. The sample contains roughly 570,000 distinct CDR3 sequences, 27% of which appear only once. Material: blood. The receptors originated from a woman in her 70s in good health.

V usage is TRBV5-8 and J usage is TRBJ2-7; 7 nucleotides match TRBD1. Trimming at V came to 9 bases and at J to 12 bases, leaving 15 bases not matched to a gene. CDR3 size: 12 residues. The germline CDR1 and CDR2 sequences are SGHTS and YDEGEE. CDR3 in DNA: TGTGCCACTCGGGATAGGGGGCGAATCCCGTACTTC. Protein: CATRDRGRIPYF.

The chain combines TRBV27 with TRBJ2-1; 11 positions agree with TRBD1. Germline CDR1 reads MNHEY; CDR2 reads SMNVEV (reference sequence). The trim removed 10 bases at V and 6 bases at J, leaving 5 bases unmatched. The CDR3 extends over 13 amino acids. CDR3 nucleotides: TGTGCCAAGGGGACAGGGGGAGGCAATGAGCAGTTCTTC. This codes for CAKGTGGGNEQFF.

The V call is TRBV2, the J call TRBJ2-7; D is undetermined. The V gene's germline CDR1 is SNHLY and CDR2 FYNNEI. CDR3 length equals 14 residues. Trimming pared 6 bases from V and 7 bases from J, leaving 19 bases between. CDR3 coding DNA: TGTGCCAGCAGCGAGCGACCGGAGTTGGGGGAGCAGTACTTC. It codes for CASSERPELGEQYF.

The J gene is TRBJ1-4, the V gene TRBV7-2; TRBD1 agrees at 10 bases. V dropped 1 base and J dropped 6; count of bases not matched to a gene: 5. CDR1 and CDR2 (germline): SGHTA, FQGNSA. The CDR3 runs 16 residues. The CDR3 nucleotides are TGTGCCAGCAGCTTAGGGGACAGGGGATTATATGAAAAACTGTTTTTT. As protein: CASSLGDRGLYEKLFF.

This clonotype was detected ten times or more. The chain couples TRBV9 to TRBJ2-5; 11 nucleotides line up with TRBD2. V shed 4 bases, J shed 4 bases, and the junction held 6 bases outside the gene matches. This CDR3 has 15 amino acids. The germline CDR1 and CDR2 sequences are SGDLS and YYNGEE. The CDR3 DNA reads TGTGCCAGCAGCACCCTAGGACTAGCGGGAGAGACCCAGTACTTC. It translates to CASSTLGLAGETQYF.

The CDR3 region is CASPGCQETQYF. Written as DNA, the CDR3 is TGTGCCAGTCCAGGGTGCCAAGAGACCCAGTACTTC. This rearrangement joins TRBV27 to TRBJ2-5, with D perhaps matching TRBD1 (5 bases). The germline V and J ends were trimmed by 9 bases and 1 base, with 9 bases remaining between them. CDR3 length equals 12 residues. The germline V gene has CDR1 MNHEY and CDR2 SMNVEV (reference sequence).

This clonotype has just a few counts. Germline is not matched at one junction end, which may reflect a read error. V usage is TRBV7-2 and J usage is TRBJ2-3; 8 bases fit TRBD1. CDR3 length: 17 residues. Germline CDR1 is SGHTA and CDR2 is FQGNSA. The CDR3 loop is CASSLAGSGGPTGTQYF. Here the CDR3 DNA reads TGTGCCAGCAGCTTAGCCGGCTCAGGGGGCCCCACAGGTACGCAGTATTTT.

The J gene is TRBJ2-1, the V gene TRBV4-3; D call uncertain. V lost 4 bases and J lost 8, with 6 bases in between. Germline V gene data show CDR1 as LGHNA and CDR2 as YSLEER. CDR3 size: 11 residues. The CDR3 DNA follows: TGCGCCAGCAGCCCTGGGGATGAGCAGTTCTTC. This sequence encodes CASSPGDEQFF.

The V gene is TRBV29-1, the J gene TRBJ2-5, with D possibly being TRBD2 (5 bases). This CDR3 has 14 residues. Trimming left V 7 bases short and J 1 base short, with 16 bases between. Per the germline V gene, CDR1 is SQVTM and CDR2 is ANQGSEA. CDR3 DNA sequence: TGCAGCGCTGCTATAGGGAGTATCCAAGAGACCCAGTACTTC. It specifies CSAAIGSIQETQYF. The full variable domain, completed using reference TRBV29-1 and TRBJ2-5, is SAVISQKPSRDICQRGTSLTIQCQVDSQVTMMFWYRQQPGQSLTLIATANQGSEATYESGFVIDKFPISRPNLTFSTLTVSNMSPEDSSIYLCSAAIGSIQETQYFGPGTRLLVL.

The chain combines TRBV3-1 with TRBJ1-2; D is unclear. The V end lost 2 bases, the J end lost 1 base, and 11 bases lay between the germline ends. Germline values: CDR1 LGHDT, CDR2 YNNKEL (reference sequence). The CDR3 extends over 15 amino acids. In nucleotides, the CDR3 is TGTGCCAGCAGCCAACAGGCACATATTAACTATGGCTACACCTTC. Its protein is CASSQQAHINYGYTF. The complete variable domain, with remaining parts taken from reference TRBV3-1 and TRBJ1-2, reads DTAVSQTPKYLVTQMGNDKSIKCEQNLGHDTMYWYKQDSKKFLKIMFSYNNKELIINETVPNRFSPKSPDKAHLNLHINSLELGDSAVYFCASSQQAHINYGYTFGSGTRLTVV.

This clonotype came up a few times. The chain carries TRBV3-1 and TRBJ1-1; D is possibly TRBD1 (5 bases). The CDR3 has 21 amino acids. Deletions cut 1 base from V and 1 base from J, with 28 bases between. Germline V gene sequence: CDR1 LGHDT, CDR2 YNNKEL (reference sequence). The CDR3: CASSQVPTPGLYLRRNTEAFF. CDR3 coding DNA: TGTGCCAGCAGCCAAGTCCCTACACCGGGGCTATACCTCCGCAGGAACACTGAAGCTTTCTTT.

Only a few counts were recorded for this clonotype. The gene calls are TRBV6-5 and TRBJ2-2; 13 nucleotides align to TRBD2. The CDR3 is made up of 16 amino acids. The germline V gene encodes CDR1 MNHEY and CDR2 SVGAGI. V was clipped by 5 bases and J by 0 bases; unmatched bases: 0. The CDR3 nucleotides read TGTGCCAGCAGTACTAGCGGGGGGGCGAACACCGGGGAGCTGTTTTTT. Translated: CASSTSGGANTGELFF.

This clonotype was seen repeatedly, ten times or more. The chain joins TRBV20-1 to TRBJ1-6; possibly TRBD1 for D (6 bases). The CDR3 runs 13 residues. Trimming stripped 6 bases from V and 6 bases from J, with 12 bases between. The germline V gene has CDR1 DFQATT and CDR2 SNEGSKA (reference sequence). CDR3 in DNA: TGCAGTGCCGAAGGACAGACTAATTCACCCCTCCACTTT. Translation: CSAEGQTNSPLHF.

This clonotype turned up a few times. The V gene is TRBV7-2, the J gene TRBJ2-5; D is possibly TRBD1 or TRBD2 (5 bases each). This CDR3 has 13 amino acids. V was pared by 6 bases and J by 6 bases, with 14 bases between. Germline-derived CDR1 and CDR2 are SGHTA and FQGNSA. The CDR3 region has the DNA TGTGCCAGCAGTCGGGACGGTAGGCAGACCCAGTACTTC. It codes for CASSRDGRQTQYF.

The table lists this clonotype with a few counts. V gene TRBV10-3 combines with J gene TRBJ1-5; TRBD1 might be the D (6 bases). The CDR3 runs to 15 residues. Germline CDR1 reads ENHRY; CDR2 reads SYGVKD. V gave up 5 bases and J gave up 7 bases, with 18 bases separating them. Written as DNA, the CDR3 is TGTGCCATCAGTCGCACGACAGGTAGGGACCAGCCCCAGCATTTT. This encodes CAISRTTGRDQPQHF.

In this sample, this clonotype turned up a few times. V is TRBV29-1 and J is TRBJ2-5; D tentatively fits TRBD1 or TRBD2 (5 bases each). The CDR3 is 14 amino acids. V was cut by 5 bases and J by 4 bases, with 17 bases left in between. Germline values: CDR1 SQVTM, CDR2 ANQGSEA. The DNA for the CDR3 is TGCAGCGTTATGCCGGGACCACTCGGAGAGACCCAGTACTTC. As protein: CSVMPGPLGETQYF.

This chain connects TRBV7-9 to TRBJ2-7; 7 bases map to TRBD2. The J call is uncertain, as TRBJ2-1 better fits the DNA end. CDR1 is SEHNR, CDR2 FQNEAQ, per germline (reference sequence). The CDR3 is 17 residues long. This CDR3 is CASSLVSGGRAYNEQFF. CDR3 bases: TGTGCCAGCAGCTTAGTCTCCGGCGGGAGAGCCTACAATGAGCAGTTCTTC.

This clonotype was seen only a few times. The chain links TRBV7-9 to TRBJ2-5; 10 bases match TRBD1. Germline assignment: CDR1 SEHNR and CDR2 FQNEAQ (reference sequence). This CDR3 has 14 amino acids. The ends lost 5 bases at V and 4 bases at J; junction bases unmatched: 4. In DNA form, the CDR3 reads TGTGCCAGCAGCATCGACAGGGGGCGAGAGACCCAGTACTTC. Amino acid sequence: CASSIDRGRETQYF.

The table lists this clonotype with a few counts. A read error may produce the germline difference seen at one junction end. V and J are TRBV7-2 and TRBJ2-1; TRBD2 aligns across 8 bases. CDR1 and CDR2 from the germline V gene are SGHTA and FQGNSA. The CDR3 contains 16 residues. The DNA for the CDR3 is TGTGCCAGCACCCTAGCGGGCGGGGTGTTATACGATGAGCAGCTCTTC. As protein: CASTLAGGVLYDEQLF. The full variable domain, rest sourced from reference TRBV7-2 and TRBJ2-1, is GAGVSQSPSNKVTEKGKDVELRCDPISGHTALYWYRQSLGQGLEFLIYFQGNSAPDKSGLPSDRFSAERTGGSVSTLTIQRTQQEDSAVYLCASTLAGGVLYDEQLFGPGTRLTVL.

The chain's CDR3 is CASSIGGGGRIRTGELFF. The CDR3 DNA reads as TGTGCCAGTAGTATTGGTGGAGGGGGCAGGATTCGGACCGGGGAGCTGTTTTTT. The rearrangement joins TRBV19 to TRBJ2-2; D might be TRBD1 (7 bases). Trimming pared 3 bases from V and 5 bases from J, leaving 22 bases between. Looked up from germline, CDR1 is LNHDA and CDR2 is SQIVND (reference sequence). This CDR3 is 18 amino acids long. The full variable domain, in which reference TRBV19 and TRBJ2-2 provide the parts outside the CDR3, is DGGITQSPKYLFRKEGQNVTLSCEQNLNHDAMYWYRQDPGQGLRLIYYSQIVNDFQKGDIAEGYSVSREKKESFPLTVTSAQKNPTAFYLCASSIGGGGRIRTGELFFGEGSRLTVL.

This clonotype was detected a few times. The chain uses TRBV6-5 and TRBJ1-3, with D unresolved. The CDR3 has 12 amino acids. Trimming stripped 7 bases from V and 3 bases from J, with 7 bases between. Germline V CDR1 and CDR2: MNHEY, SVGAGI. The CDR3 loop is CASISSGNTIYF. The CDR3 region has the DNA TGTGCCAGCATAAGCAGTGGAAACACCATATATTTT.

V is TRBV12-3 or TRBV12-4 and J is TRBJ1-2; D remains ambiguous. Trimming removed 5 bases at V and 1 base at J, with 8 bases between. This CDR3 comprises 13 residues. The CDR3, as DNA: TGTGCCAGCAGTAATGGGCGTAACTATGGCTACACCTTC. Translation gives CASSNGRNYGYTF.

The chain recombines TRBV9 with TRBJ2-3; TRBD2 might be the D (5 bases). This CDR3 is built from 16 residues. Germline V CDR1 and CDR2: SGDLS, YYNGEE. Trimming stripped 3 bases from V and 0 bases from J, with 14 bases between. In DNA, the CDR3 is TGTGCCAGCAGCGATAAAAGCGGTTCTAGCACAGATACGCAGTATTTT. Amino acid sequence: CASSDKSGSSTDTQYF.

This clonotype was found a few times. The rearrangement uses TRBV20-1 and TRBJ1-2; D is perhaps TRBD1 (5 bases). Germline CDR1 DFQATT, CDR2 SNEGSKA (reference sequence). The CDR3 has 14 residues. V lost 1 base, J lost 3 bases, and 12 bases lay in between. The DNA for the CDR3 is TGCAGTGCTAGAGCTAGTTCGGGGGACTATGGCTACACCTTC. This encodes CSARASSGDYGYTF.

This clonotype was picked up a small number of times. The chain carries TRBV7-9 and TRBJ1-1, with unresolved D. Germline V lookup: CDR1 SEHNR, CDR2 FQNEAQ (reference sequence). The CDR3 length is 12 residues. Trimming left V 5 bases short and J 4 bases short, with 8 bases between. CDR3 protein: CASSPLSTEAFF. In DNA form, the CDR3 reads TGTGCCAGCAGCCCCCTTTCCACTGAAGCTTTCTTT. Variable domain in full (rest from reference TRBV7-9 and TRBJ1-1): DTGVSQNPRHKITKRGQNVTFRCDPISEHNRLYWYRQTLGQGPEFLTYFQNEAQLEKSRLLSDRFSAERPKGSFSTLEIQRTEQGDSAMYLCASSPLSTEAFFGQGTRLTVV.

This clonotype was seen a few times. This chain connects TRBV11-1 to TRBJ1-6; D gene unclear. Germline assignment: CDR1 SGHAT and CDR2 FQDESV (reference sequence). Trimming left V 6 bases short and J 2 bases short, with 14 bases between. CDR3 length equals 16 residues. The CDR3 nucleotides are TGTGCCAGCAGGCACGACGGCGCGACCTATAATTCACCCCTCCACTTT. Residues: CASRHDGATYNSPLHF.